This T cell receptor beta chain emerged from a study of cytomegalovirus exposure and HLA in healthy donors. The CDR3 sequence is 12 residues long. V was trimmed by 5 bases and J by 11 bases, leaving 15 bases between them. Germline-derived CDR1 and CDR2 are MNHEY and SVGAGI. Primers included in the PCR were 60 Vbeta and 13 Jbeta primers. This table comes from immunoSEQ multiplex PCR, and its TCRdb copy is limited to in-frame clones, with some not included. The sample holds some 90,000 clones, about 80% seen once. Sequencing used PBMCs. The gene calls are TRBV6-5 and TRBJ1-1; weak D call: TRBD1 (5 bases). The sequence was obtained from a woman aged 45-59 years in good health and CMV-seropositive. The DNA for the CDR3 is TGTGCCAGCAGTGACCCCGGGGGGAGGGCTTTCTTT. As protein: CASSDPGGRAFF.